This TCR beta chain was sequenced in a study of T cell responses to AZD1222 COVID-19 vaccine. On the study more broadly: Second-dose schedules of about 4 or about 12 weeks were combined. Findings and caveats of the study: Spike-wide vaccine-associated CD4 TCRs dominated at 160-218 and 743-854. Repertoire collection took place solely once the T cell response had peaked. Just a handful of AZD1222 recipients tested seropositive at baseline.

Worth noting for this clone: The antigen is not known.

Only in-frame clones appear in the TCRdb table, and some are missing; sequencing was by immunoSEQ multiplex PCR. The sample contains 99,000 or so clones, more than 75% of which appear only once. Trimming stripped 5 bases from V and 8 bases from J, with 18 bases between. This CDR3 is built from 14 residues. CDR1 is MGHRA, CDR2 YSYEKL, per germline. The chain is built from TRBV4-1 and TRBJ1-2; D is possibly TRBD1 (6 bases). The source material was peripheral blood, sampled on day 0 of AZD1222 vaccination. The sequence came from an adult in good health. CDR3 bases: TGCGCCAGCAGCTTCCGGGGGGGCAGCGACGGCTACACCTTC. Translation: CASSFRGGSDGYTF.